These 18 T cell receptor beta chains share one sample of origin, sequenced in a study of blood T cell repertoires in COVID-19. Clones were read by immunoSEQ multiplex PCR, and TCRdb kept only the in-frame ones, dropping some. The sample yields around 310,000 clones, around 92% seen once. The sequencing sample was made of PBMCs or T cells enriched from blood (not recorded which). These TCRs come from a woman between 25 and 40 years old who had recovered from COVID-19.

The chain recombines TRBV7-2 with TRBJ2-1; D is unresolved. Trimming took 5 bases from V and 7 from J, leaving 15 bases between them. CDR1 SGHTA and CDR2 FQGNSA come from the germline V gene. The CDR3 has 14 amino acids. CDR3 sequence (DNA): TGTGCCAGCAGCCTCGGTTGGAGTTCAAATGAGCAGTTCTTC. Its protein is CASSLGWSSNEQFF.

This chain links TRBV10-3 with TRBJ1-1; 8 nucleotides line up with TRBD1. Germline V gene data show CDR1 as ENHRY and CDR2 as SYGVKD. The CDR3 is 14 residues long. V lost 6 bases, J lost 1 base, and 4 bases stayed unmatched. The CDR3 sequence is CAIRPGGGNTEAFF. As DNA, the CDR3 is TGTGCCATCAGACCAGGGGGCGGGAACACTGAAGCTTTCTTT.

The chain combines TRBV7-8 with TRBJ1-5, with D maybe TRBD1 (6 bases). The CDR3 has 13 residues. Per the germline V gene, CDR1 is SGHVS and CDR2 is FQNEAQ. Deletions cut 4 bases from V and 6 bases from J, with 10 bases between. For the CDR3, the DNA is TGTGCCAGCAGCTCAGGGGTCTTTCAGCCCCAGCATTTT. Its protein product is CASSSGVFQPQHF.

The chain couples TRBV19 to TRBJ1-6; maybe TRBD1 (6 bases). Trimming pared 4 bases from V and 17 bases from J, leaving 18 bases between. The germline V gene encodes CDR1 LNHDA and CDR2 SQIVND (reference sequence). The CDR3 contains 13 residues. Here the CDR3 reads CASSSLEDSRFHF. The CDR3 DNA reads as TGTGCCAGTAGTAGTCTGGAGGACAGCCGATTCCACTTT.

The rearrangement links TRBV7-2 to TRBJ2-2; D might be TRBD2 (5 bases). Between the trimmed V and J ends, which lost 4 bases and 4 bases, there was a span of 7 bases. The length of the CDR3 is 13 residues. The V gene's germline CDR1 is SGHTA and CDR2 FQGNSA. The CDR3 sequence is CASSWRATGELFF. The CDR3, as DNA: TGTGCCAGCAGCTGGCGGGCCACCGGGGAGCTGTTTTTT.

The CDR3 loop is CARKIWTGPTYTEAFF. In DNA form, the CDR3 reads TGTGCCAGAAAAATATGGACAGGGCCGACTTACACTGAAGCTTTCTTT. V is TRBV27 and J is TRBJ1-1; the match to TRBD1 covers 8 bases. The CDR3 spans 16 residues. After removal of 9 bases from V and 3 bases from J, the junction contained 15 bases not matched to a gene. Germline V CDR1 and CDR2: MNHEY, SMNVEV (reference sequence).

This clone is a singleton in its sample. V and J are TRBV15 and TRBJ2-7; 8 bases match TRBD2. The CDR3 is 16 residues long. Germline-derived CDR1 and CDR2 are LNHNV and YYDKDF (reference sequence). Germline trimming cut 0 bases from V and 2 bases from J; bases unmatched to any gene: 6. CDR3 region: CATSRDLRAGAYEQYF. For the CDR3, the DNA is TGTGCCACCAGCAGAGATCTCCGAGCGGGGGCCTACGAGCAGTACTTC.

The CDR3 DNA sequence: TGTGCCAGTAGGAGGGGGGGCGGCGACTACTATGGCTACACCTTC. This codes for CASRRGGGDYYGYTF. The chain joins TRBV19 to TRBJ1-2; a possible D gene is TRBD1 (6 bases). V lost 6 bases, J lost 3 bases, and 17 bases lay in between. The CDR3 totals 15 residues. Germline CDR1 LNHDA, CDR2 SQIVND (reference sequence). Variable domain in full (rest from reference TRBV19 and TRBJ1-2): DGGITQSPKYLFRKEGQNVTLSCEQNLNHDAMYWYRQDPGQGLRLIYYSQIVNDFQKGDIAEGYSVSREKKESFPLTVTSAQKNPTAFYLCASRRGGGDYYGYTFGSGTRLTVV.

The chain combines TRBV5-1 with TRBJ1-2; 8 bases match TRBD1. The CDR3 is made up of 15 amino acids. Germline trimming cut 3 bases from V and 0 bases from J; bases unmatched to any gene: 4. Germline V gene sequence: CDR1 SGHRS, CDR2 YFSETQ. This chain's CDR3 is CASSSGQAANYGYTF. CDR3 coding DNA: TGCGCCAGCAGCTCGGGACAGGCAGCTAACTATGGCTACACCTTC. The whole variable domain, remainder taken from reference TRBV5-1 and TRBJ1-2, is KAGVTQTPRYLIKTRGQQVTLSCSPISGHRSVSWYQQTPGQGLQFLFEYFSETQRNKGNFPGRFSGRQFSNSRSEMNVSTLELGDSALYLCASSSGQAANYGYTFGSGTRLTVV.

The gene calls are TRBV7-9 and TRBJ1-1; 8 nucleotides align to TRBD1. CDR1 and CDR2 from the germline V gene are SEHNR and FQNEAQ (reference sequence). J gave up 2 bases and V 5 bases, and 7 bases lay outside the gene matches. The CDR3 is made up of 15 amino acids. The CDR3 spells CASSNPTGDNTEAFF. The CDR3 region has the DNA TGTGCCAGCAGCAACCCGACAGGGGACAACACTGAAGCTTTCTTT.

This clone occurred once. This chain connects TRBV19 to TRBJ2-5; tentatively, D is TRBD1 (8 bases). This CDR3 spans 14 amino acids. Trimming removed 3 bases at V and 5 bases at J, with 13 bases between. Germline loops: CDR1 LNHDA, CDR2 SQIVND (reference sequence). The CDR3 is CASSIDRGGETQYF. The DNA of the CDR3 is TGTGCCAGTAGTATCGACAGGGGAGGGGAGACCCAGTACTTC. The complete variable domain, with remaining parts taken from reference TRBV19 and TRBJ2-5, reads DGGITQSPKYLFRKEGQNVTLSCEQNLNHDAMYWYRQDPGQGLRLIYYSQIVNDFQKGDIAEGYSVSREKKESFPLTVTSAQKNPTAFYLCASSIDRGGETQYFGPGTRLLVL.

The V and J genes are TRBV5-1 and TRBJ2-2; D remains unclear. The CDR3 contains 16 residues. V was cut by 0 bases and J by 2 bases, with 11 bases left in between. Germline V gives CDR1 SGHRS, CDR2 YFSETQ. Here the CDR3 DNA reads TGCGCCAGCAGCTTGGCCTCTCAGGCTAACACCGGGGAGCTGTTTTTT. Translation gives CASSLASQANTGELFF.

With respect to this clone: This CDR3 is also generated by other DNA sequences in the sample. This sequence joins TRBV12-3 or TRBV12-4 and TRBJ1-2; D unclear. The V gene lost 3 bases and the J gene lost 7 bases, with 9 bases spanning the gap. The CDR3 sequence is 12 residues long. As DNA, the CDR3 is TGTGCCAGCAGTTTTTTGTCGGGTGGCTACACCTTC. It codes for CASSFLSGGYTF.

V usage is TRBV9 and J usage is TRBJ2-1; possibly TRBD2 for D (6 bases). There are 15 residues in the CDR3. The V and J ends lost 0 bases and 7 bases respectively, with 14 bases between them. Germline V gene data show CDR1 as SGDLS and CDR2 as YYNGEE. CDR3 in amino acids: CASSVARESWNEQFF. In DNA form, the CDR3 reads TGTGCCAGCAGCGTAGCTCGGGAGAGTTGGAATGAGCAGTTCTTC.

The chain joins TRBV5-8 to TRBJ1-2; tentative D call: TRBD1 (6 bases). Germline values: CDR1 SGHTS, CDR2 YDEGEE. With 0 bases removed from V and 4 bases from J, the gap between germline ends came to 13 bases. The CDR3 has 15 residues. Here the CDR3 reads CASSLVYGGPYGYTF. CDR3 nucleotides: TGTGCCAGCAGCTTGGTCTACGGGGGGCCCTATGGCTACACCTTC.

The chain combines TRBV30 with TRBJ2-4; 13 bases are a match to TRBD2. The V segment lost 0 bases and the J segment 5 bases; nucleotides outside the gene matches: 7. Per the germline V gene, CDR1 is GTSNPN and CDR2 is SVGIG (reference sequence). The length of the CDR3 is 17 residues. CDR3 sequence: CAWSVTRTSGSQNIQYF. CDR3 sequence (DNA): TGTGCCTGGAGTGTAACTCGGACTAGCGGGAGTCAAAACATTCAGTACTTC. Using reference TRBV30 and TRBJ2-4 for the parts outside the CDR3, the full variable domain is SQTIHQWPATLVQPVGSPLSLECTVEGTSNPNLYWYRQAAGRGLQLLFYSVGIGQISSEVPQNLSASRPQDRQFILSSKKLLLSDSGFYLCAWSVTRTSGSQNIQYFGAGTRLSVL.

This chain uses TRBV11-2 with TRBJ1-5; D gene uncertain. V lost 1 base and J lost 0, with 7 bases in between. The CDR3 loop spans 15 amino acids. CDR1 is SGHAT, CDR2 FQNNGV, per germline. The CDR3, as DNA: TGTGCCAGCAGCTTAGGTGTCTATAGCAATCAGCCCCAGCATTTT. Its translation: CASSLGVYSNQPQHF.

The gene calls are TRBV7-9 and TRBJ2-1; no reliable D call. The CDR3 sequence is 13 residues long. Trimming took off 5 bases at V and 5 bases at J, with 10 bases between the two ends. CDR1 and CDR2 from the germline V gene are SEHNR and FQNEAQ (reference sequence). Here the CDR3 DNA reads TGTGCCAGCAGCGACTCGACTGACAATGAGCAGTTCTTC. Its protein is CASSDSTDNEQFF.